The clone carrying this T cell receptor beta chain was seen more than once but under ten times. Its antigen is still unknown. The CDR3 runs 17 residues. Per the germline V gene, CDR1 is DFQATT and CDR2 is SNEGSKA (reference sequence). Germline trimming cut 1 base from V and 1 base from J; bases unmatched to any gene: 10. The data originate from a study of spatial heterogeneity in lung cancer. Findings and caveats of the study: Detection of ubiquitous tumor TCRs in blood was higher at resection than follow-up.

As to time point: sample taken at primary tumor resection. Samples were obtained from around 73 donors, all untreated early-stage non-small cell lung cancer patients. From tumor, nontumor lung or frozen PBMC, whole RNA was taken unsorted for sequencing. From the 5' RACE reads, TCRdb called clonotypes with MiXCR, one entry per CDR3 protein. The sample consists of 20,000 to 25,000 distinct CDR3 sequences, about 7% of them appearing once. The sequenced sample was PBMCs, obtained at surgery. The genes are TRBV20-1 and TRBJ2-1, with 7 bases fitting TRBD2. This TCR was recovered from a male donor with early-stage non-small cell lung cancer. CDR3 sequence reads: CSARGHRAGPSYNEQFF. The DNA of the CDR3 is TGCAGTGCTAGAGGGCACCGAGCGGGACCGTCCTACAATGAGCAGTTCTTC.